Listed here are 26 T cell receptor beta chains from one sample, sequenced in a study of T-cell reconstitution after alpha-beta-depleted transplantation in children. Unique molecular identifiers were used to barcode this TCRbeta library. TCRdb re-called the PCR reads through MiXCR, storing one row per CDR3 protein. The sample includes about 610,000 distinct CDR3 sequences, about 10% of them seen just once. The material was PBMCs from the stem cell graft donor, obtained from the stem cell graft. These TCRs come from a human donor who donated a stem cell graft to a child with acute myeloid leukemia.

The chain employs TRBV7-9 and TRBJ2-6; TRBD2 aligns across 8 bases. Trimming cost V 5 bases and J 1 base; bases outside gene matches: 4. The CDR3 consists of 16 residues. Germline values: CDR1 SEHNR, CDR2 FQNEAQ (reference sequence). In DNA form, the CDR3 reads TGTGCCAGCAGCCATAGCGGGGTTTCTGGGGCCAACGTCCTGACTTTC. Its protein product is CASSHSGVSGANVLTF.

This clonotype was counted a few times. This rearrangement joins TRBV7-2 to TRBJ2-1; 8 bases line up with TRBD2. This CDR3 comprises 15 residues. With V trimmed by 4 bases and J by 4 bases, 6 bases remained unmatched. Germline values: CDR1 SGHTA, CDR2 FQGNSA. This CDR3 is CASSYQTSAYNEQFF. For the CDR3, the DNA is TGTGCCAGCAGCTACCAGACTAGCGCGTACAATGAGCAGTTCTTC.

J is TRBJ2-7 and V is TRBV21-1; the table calls TRBD2, which could not be checked here. TRBV21-1 is listed as a pseudogene. The CDR3 is 11 amino acids. The CDR3 spells CASRVGREQYF. CDR3 DNA sequence: TGTGCCAGCAGGGTAGGGCGTGAGCAGTACTTC.

This clonotype has ten or more counts. The gene calls are TRBV7-2 and TRBJ2-7, with 8 positions matching TRBD2. V shed 3 bases, J shed 3 bases, and the junction held 7 bases outside the gene matches. Germline loops: CDR1 SGHTA, CDR2 FQGNSA. The CDR3 is made up of 15 amino acids. DNA of the CDR3: TGTGCCAGCAGCTTGCGCCTGGGACTAGGCTACGAGCAGTACTTC. It codes for CASSLRLGLGYEQYF. The variable domain in full, with the rest retrieved from reference TRBV7-2 and TRBJ2-7, is GAGVSQSPSNKVTEKGKDVELRCDPISGHTALYWYRQSLGQGLEFLIYFQGNSAPDKSGLPSDRFSAERTGGSVSTLTIQRTQQEDSAVYLCASSLRLGLGYEQYFGPGTRLTVT.

This clonotype showed up just a few times. CDR3: CASSDSLGEQYF. The CDR3 region has the DNA TGTGCCTCATCGGACAGTCTCGGCGAGCAGTACTTC. This chain uses TRBV30 with TRBJ2-7; possible D gene TRBD1, 6 bases. V was trimmed by 7 bases and J by 6 bases, leaving 16 bases between them. Germline CDR1 reads GTSNPN; CDR2 reads SVGIG (reference sequence). CDR3 length: 12 residues.

CDR3 DNA sequence: TGCAGTGCCCGAGGGGAGACCAAAAACATTCAGTACTTC. It translates to CSARGETKNIQYF. V gene TRBV20-1 combines with J gene TRBJ2-4, with D perhaps being TRBD1 or TRBD2 (5 bases each). V lost 6 bases and J 2 bases, leaving 11 bases between the germline ends. This CDR3 contains 13 residues. The germline V gene encodes CDR1 DFQATT and CDR2 SNEGSKA (reference sequence).

The rearrangement uses TRBV9 and TRBJ2-7; D assignment may be TRBD1 or TRBD2 (5 bases each). This CDR3 contains 12 residues. Germline V CDR1 and CDR2: SGDLS, YYNGEE. Trimming removed 0 bases at V and 7 bases at J, with 8 bases between. The CDR3 DNA sequence: TGTGCCAGCAGCGTAGTTGAGGGGGAGCAGTACTTC. Amino acid sequence: CASSVVEGEQYF.

The gene calls are TRBV7-2 and TRBJ2-2, with unresolved D. V lost 4 bases and J lost 5, with 11 bases in between. CDR3 size: 14 residues. Germline V gene data show CDR1 as SGHTA and CDR2 as FQGNSA. DNA for the CDR3: TGTGCCAGCAGCTCACAGATTAATACCGGGGAGCTGTTTTTT. Protein product: CASSSQINTGELFF.

The chain is built from TRBV4-1 and TRBJ2-2; 11 bases line up with TRBD1. The CDR3 is 16 residues long. Germline assignment: CDR1 MGHRA and CDR2 YSYEKL. V lost 3 bases to trimming and J lost 7 bases; unmatched junction nucleotides: 7. The CDR3 spells CASSHEGTGGSGELFF. CDR3 DNA sequence: TGCGCCAGCAGCCATGAGGGGACAGGGGGTAGCGGGGAGCTGTTTTTT.

In its sample, this clonotype was seen many times. The J gene is TRBJ2-2, the V gene TRBV6-1; D not certain. This CDR3 has 14 residues. Deletions cut 5 bases from V and 1 base from J, with 8 bases between. Germline CDR1 and CDR2: MNHNS and SASEGT. The CDR3 loop is CASSQRKNTGELFF. The CDR3 DNA reads TGTGCCAGCAGTCAGCGAAAGAACACCGGGGAGCTGTTTTTT.

This clonotype was recorded a few times. V and J are TRBV20-1 and TRBJ2-7; 8 nucleotides line up with TRBD2. With 6 bases clipped from V and 5 bases from J, the junction kept 15 bases outside the gene matches. CDR1 DFQATT and CDR2 SNEGSKA come from the germline V gene (reference sequence). This CDR3 is built from 15 residues. The CDR3: CSAFKPFGLANEQYF. CDR3 in DNA: TGCAGTGCCTTTAAACCGTTTGGACTAGCCAACGAGCAGTACTTC.

This clonotype was observed a few times. The chain couples TRBV6-2 or TRBV6-3 to TRBJ2-3; the match to TRBD1 covers 9 bases. The CDR3 has 14 residues. Germline V gene sequence: CDR1 MNHEY, CDR2 SVGEGT. V was clipped by 5 bases and J by 9 bases; unmatched bases: 9. The CDR3 protein is CASSRPGQGRTQYF. In DNA, the CDR3 is TGTGCCAGCAGTCGACCGGGACAGGGAAGGACGCAGTATTTT.

The gene calls are TRBV7-9 and TRBJ1-6, with D unclear. This CDR3 has 14 amino acids. The V and J ends lost 5 bases and 10 bases respectively, with 15 bases between them. CDR1 is SEHNR, CDR2 FQNEAQ, per germline (reference sequence). CDR3 amino acids: CASSPAGVGSPLHF. CDR3 DNA: TGTGCCAGCAGCCCCGCCGGGGTAGGATCACCCCTCCACTTT.

V gene TRBV12-3 or TRBV12-4 combines with J gene TRBJ2-7, with TRBD2 identical over 7 bases. This CDR3 contains 13 residues. Trimming cost V 10 bases and J 0 bases; bases outside gene matches: 6. In nucleotides, the CDR3 is TGTGCCACCCGCCCGGGGGGCTCCTACGAGCAGTACTTC. As protein: CATRPGGSYEQYF.

The rearrangement uses TRBV5-1 and TRBJ1-5, with D maybe TRBD1 (6 bases). Germline V CDR1 and CDR2: SGHRS, YFSETQ. The CDR3 has 14 amino acids. V gave up 3 bases and J gave up 6 bases, with 13 bases separating them. As DNA, the CDR3 is TGCGCCAGCAGCTATGGACAGAAGGGTCAGCCCCAGCATTTT. Its protein product is CASSYGQKGQPQHF.

This clonotype came up many times. V and J are TRBV7-3 and TRBJ2-2; D is unclear. The germline V gene encodes CDR1 SGHTA and CDR2 FQGTGA. The CDR3 extends over 12 amino acids. V lost 2 bases to trimming and J lost 8 bases, with 6 bases between them. The CDR3 here is CASSLRAGELFF. In nucleotides, the CDR3 is TGTGCCAGCAGCTTACGCGCGGGGGAGCTGTTTTTT.

The chain recombines TRBV5-1 with TRBJ2-7; 11 nucleotides agree with TRBD2. With V trimmed by 0 bases and J by 7 bases, 3 bases remained unmatched. The CDR3 sequence is 14 residues long. Germline CDR1 SGHRS, CDR2 YFSETQ. The CDR3 sequence: CASSLVAGGDEQYF. The CDR3, as DNA: TGCGCCAGCAGCTTGGTAGCGGGAGGGGATGAGCAGTACTTC.

This clonotype occurred a few times. The rearrangement uses TRBV12-3 or TRBV12-4 and TRBJ2-7; D gene uncertain. The CDR3 consists of 16 residues. V was shortened by 8 bases and J by 1 base, with 21 bases between the two germline ends. CDR3 residues: CASAPAPPKGSYEQYF. CDR3 nucleotide sequence: TGTGCCAGCGCCCCAGCCCCCCCAAAGGGATCCTACGAGCAGTACTTC.

The V gene is TRBV7-2, the J gene TRBJ2-1; D remains ambiguous. This CDR3 comprises 15 residues. CDR1 and CDR2 (germline): SGHTA, FQGNSA. V shed 3 bases and J shed 2 bases, with 11 bases lying between them. The CDR3 sequence is CASSFDAGTYNEQFF. The CDR3 DNA follows: TGTGCCAGCAGCTTTGACGCTGGTACCTACAATGAGCAGTTCTTC. Combining the CDR3 with reference TRBV7-2 and TRBJ2-1 gives the whole variable domain GAGVSQSPSNKVTEKGKDVELRCDPISGHTALYWYRQSLGQGLEFLIYFQGNSAPDKSGLPSDRFSAERTGGSVSTLTIQRTQQEDSAVYLCASSFDAGTYNEQFFGPGTRLTVL.

The rearrangement joins TRBV19 to TRBJ2-5; possible D gene TRBD1, 6 bases. CDR3 length: 13 amino acids. V was cut by 3 bases and J by 4 bases, with 9 bases left in between. CDR1 is LNHDA and CDR2 is SQIVND in the germline V gene (reference sequence). CDR3 nucleotides: TGTGCCAGTAGTATTCAGGGGCTAGAGACCCAGTACTTC. It codes for CASSIQGLETQYF.

This clonotype was seen only a few times. The chain recombines TRBV29-1 with TRBJ1-1; D might be TRBD1 (6 bases). This CDR3 contains 14 residues. CDR1 and CDR2 (germline): SQVTM, ANQGSEA. V was pared by 4 bases and J by 1 base, with 13 bases between. CDR3 coding DNA: TGCAGCGTTGTGGGGGGGCAGGGGAACACTGAAGCTTTCTTT. Residues: CSVVGGQGNTEAFF.

This clonotype has a handful of counts. This chain links TRBV7-2 with TRBJ2-2, with 8 bases identical to TRBD1. The germline gives CDR1 SGHTA, CDR2 FQGNSA. The CDR3 has 15 amino acids. With V trimmed by 5 bases and J by 7 bases, 9 bases remained unmatched. CDR3 protein: CASSLNRGANGELFF. DNA of the CDR3: TGTGCCAGCAGCCTAAACAGGGGGGCGAACGGGGAGCTGTTTTTT.

This clonotype was counted ten times or more. The chain uses TRBV20-1 and TRBJ2-7; 9 bases line up with TRBD2. CDR1 and CDR2 from the germline V gene are DFQATT and SNEGSKA (reference sequence). This CDR3 comprises 14 residues. J lost 4 bases, V lost 3 bases, and 7 bases had no gene match. DNA of the CDR3: TGCAGTGCTAGTTGGTCTAGCGGGACATACGAGCAGTACTTC. Residues: CSASWSSGTYEQYF.

The genes are TRBV7-9 and TRBJ2-7, with D perhaps TRBD2 (6 bases). Germline CDR1 SEHNR, CDR2 FQNEAQ (reference sequence). This CDR3 is 14 amino acids long. V was trimmed by 5 bases and J by 6 bases, leaving 17 bases between them. CDR3 protein: CASSRDSPIREQYF. In DNA form, the CDR3 reads TGTGCCAGCAGCAGGGACTCCCCGATCCGCGAGCAGTACTTC. Drawing the rest from reference TRBV7-9 and TRBJ2-7, the complete variable domain is DTGVSQNPRHKITKRGQNVTFRCDPISEHNRLYWYRQTLGQGPEFLTYFQNEAQLEKSRLLSDRFSAERPKGSFSTLEIQRTEQGDSAMYLCASSRDSPIREQYFGPGTRLTVT.

The chain employs TRBV5-1 and TRBJ2-3; D uncertain. Germline CDR1 SGHRS, CDR2 YFSETQ. The germline V and J ends were trimmed by 0 bases and 5 bases, with 16 bases remaining between them. This CDR3 is built from 16 residues. In DNA form, the CDR3 reads TGCGCCAGCAGCTTGGGCACCCCCGCACTGGGAGATACGCAGTATTTT. It is translated as CASSLGTPALGDTQYF.

As concerns this clonotype: Being one base from a much bigger clone, this may be a read error. The V gene is TRBV6-1, the J gene TRBJ1-5; possible D gene TRBD1, 5 bases. From germline, CDR1 is MNHNS and CDR2 SASEGT. V was cut by 5 bases and J by 4 bases, with 15 bases left in between. The CDR3 is made up of 15 amino acids. CDR3 amino acids: CASSKAGGANQPQHF. The CDR3 bases are TGTGCCAGCAGTAAGGCGGGGGGAGCGAATCAGCCCCAGCATTTT.